Listed below are T cell receptor beta chains from one sample, sequenced in a study of T-cell memory formation after mild COVID-19. TCRdb redid the calling of the 5' RACE reads with MiXCR, one entry per CDR3 protein. Among around 300,000 distinct CDR3 sequences listed, approximately 19% were seen once. The source material was PBMCs or a T cell subset sorted from them (not recorded which). The receptors were sampled from a man between 18 and 29 years old who had mild COVID-19 (a few samples of this study predate the infection). Cell type and time point are not known. Each CDR3 is given with its conserved first and last residue. The D gene is left open where the match is weak. Not all rows give a size; the values are once, few, many and, for expanded clones, a class.

d_call,clone_size,j_call,v_call,cdr3_nt,cdr3_aa
NA,many,TRBJ1-2,TRBV25-1,TGTGCCAGCGAGGGGGGGACGGGGAATGGCTACACCTTC,CASEGGTGNGYTF
TRBD2,few,TRBJ2-2,TRBV6-5,TGTGCCATTTCCCTCCGGGGGGGGGCGAACACCGGGGAGCTGTTTTTT,CAISLRGGANTGELFF
NA,NA,TRBJ2-3,TRBV6-1,TGTGCCAGCAGGGGGGGAGGACTACGCACAGATACGCAGTATTTT,CASRGGGLRTDTQYF
NA,NA,TRBJ2-2,TRBV5-1,TGCGCCAGCAAGACCGGGACAAGGGCAAACACCGGGGAGCTGTTTTTT,CASKTGTRANTGELFF
NA,NA,TRBJ2-1,TRBV4-1,TGCGCCAGCAGCCAACAGCTGAATGAGCAGTTCTTC,CASSQQLNEQFF
NA,NA,TRBJ2-2,TRBV6-2/TRBV6-3,TGTGCCAGCAGTCCTGGACCGTACACCGGGGAGCTGTTTTTT,CASSPGPYTGELFF
NA,few,TRBJ2-3,TRBV7-2,TGTGCCAGCAGAAACCAGGGCTCTAGCACAGATACGCAGTATTTT,CASRNQGSSTDTQYF
NA,NA,TRBJ2-3,TRBV28,TGTGCCAGCAGTGGGGATCTTCCTAGCACAGATACGCAGTATTTT,CASSGDLPSTDTQYF
NA,NA,TRBJ1-5,TRBV28,TGTGCCAGCAGGACCCCGGGGGGATATCAGCCCCAGCATTTT,CASRTPGGYQPQHF
NA,NA,TRBJ1-5,TRBV6-6,TGTGCCAGCACCTTAAGGGGGGCCAATCAGCCCCAGCATTTT,CASTLRGANQPQHF
TRBD1,NA,TRBJ2-3,TRBV6-2/TRBV6-3,TGTGCCAGCAGTTACTCGGGACAGGGGTTCCTCACAGATACGCAGTATTTT,CASSYSGQGFLTDTQYF
NA,NA,TRBJ1-5,TRBV2,TGTGCCTGCGGGGGGAAGAGCAATCAGCCCCAGCATTTT,CACGGKSNQPQHF
NA,few,TRBJ2-1,TRBV7-8,TGTGCCAGCAGCTTAGCGCTCTACAGTGAGCAGTTCTTC,CASSLALYSEQFF
NA,many,TRBJ2-1,TRBV12-3/TRBV12-4,TGTGCCAGCAGTGTAGTTTGGGGGGTTTGGTCCTACAATGAGCAGTTCTTC,CASSVVWGVWSYNEQFF
TRBD1,NA,TRBJ1-1,TRBV6-5,TGTGCCAGCAGTTATTTCGGGTCAGGGGGCACTGAAGCTTTCTTT,CASSYFGSGGTEAFF
TRBD2,NA,TRBJ2-7,TRBV6-5,TGTGCCAGCAGTTACTCGACTAGCGGGGCCAACGAGCAGTACTTC,CASSYSTSGANEQYF
NA,NA,TRBJ1-3,TRBV7-2,TGTGCCAGCAGAGGGCTCCCGGCTGGTGGAAACACCATATATTTT,CASRGLPAGGNTIYF
TRBD2,many,TRBJ2-1,TRBV20-1,TGCAGTGCTCCGGGACTAGCGGGGGGGCCTGGTGAGCAGTTCTTC,CSAPGLAGGPGEQFF
NA,NA,TRBJ2-1,TRBV21-1,TGTGCCAGCAGCAAAGTCGAAGAAAATGAGCAGTTCTTC,CASSKVEENEQFF
NA,many,TRBJ1-2,TRBV28,TGTGCCAGCAGTTTGATCCCCGGTCCGAGTGGCGGCTACACCTTC,CASSLIPGPSGGYTF
NA,NA,TRBJ2-6,TRBV18,TGTGCCAGCTCACCAGGAATAGGGACTGGGGCCAACGTCCTGACTTTC,CASSPGIGTGANVLTF
TRBD1,few,TRBJ1-2,TRBV7-9,TGTGCCAGCGCTACGGCCGGGACAGGGGTTGTCTATGGCTACACCTTC,CASATAGTGVVYGYTF
TRBD1,few,TRBJ1-2,TRBV9,TGTGCCAGCAGCGTGGAGACAGGGGAGGATGGCTACACCTTC,CASSVETGEDGYTF
TRBD1,few,TRBJ2-3,TRBV30,TGTGCCTGGCGACAAAACCCCGGGACAGGGCAGTATTTT,CAWRQNPGTGQYF
TRBD2,NA,TRBJ2-1,TRBV24-1,TGTGCCACCAGCGGGACTAGCGGAAGAAATGAGCAGTTCTTC,CATSGTSGRNEQFF
TRBD2,few,TRBJ2-1,TRBV20-1,TGCAGTGAAACGGGACTAGCGGGGGGGAACGAGCAGTTCTTC,CSETGLAGGNEQFF
NA,few,TRBJ2-7,TRBV7-2,TGTGCCAGCAGCTTAGGGGCGAGAAACTACGAGCAGTACTTC,CASSLGARNYEQYF
NA,NA,TRBJ2-1,TRBV7-3,TGTGCCAGCAGCTTAGGGGCGGACAGTAATGAGCAGTTCTTC,CASSLGADSNEQFF
TRBD1,NA,TRBJ1-1,TRBV5-1,TGCGCCAGCAGCTTCGGCGACGTAGGGGGCTGGACTGAAGCTTTCTTT,CASSFGDVGGWTEAFF
NA,NA,TRBJ2-3,TRBV5-1,TGCGCCAGCAGTTGGCGATACGGCACAGATACGCAGTATTTT,CASSWRYGTDTQYF
NA,few,TRBJ2-3,TRBV24-1,TGTGCCACCAGTGATCAGGACAGCACAGATACGCAGTATTTT,CATSDQDSTDTQYF
NA,few,TRBJ1-3,TRBV20-1,TGCAGTGCTGGGACGGACTCTGGAAACACCATATATTTT,CSAGTDSGNTIYF
NA,few,TRBJ1-5,TRBV4-2,TGTGCCAGCAGCCTTATACTACAGGGCCCGAATCAGCCCCAGCATTTT,CASSLILQGPNQPQHF
TRBD2,NA,TRBJ2-3,TRBV4-2,TGTGCCAGCAGCCCATATGAGCGGGGGGGCACAGATACGCAGTATTTT,CASSPYERGGTDTQYF
TRBD2,NA,TRBJ2-2,TRBV6-6,TGTGCCAGCAGTTACGCCGATTTACTAGCGGTGAACACCGGGGAGCTGTTTTTT,CASSYADLLAVNTGELFF
NA,few,TRBJ2-5,TRBV5-6,TGTGCCAGCAGCTTGAGGGACACTGAGACCCAGTACTTC,CASSLRDTETQYF
TRBD2,few,TRBJ2-1,TRBV7-2,TGTGCCAGCAGCCCCGGGACTAGCGCTATAGGGGAGCAGTTCTTC,CASSPGTSAIGEQFF
NA,medium-sized,TRBJ1-1,TRBV20-1,TGCAGTGCTAGAGGAGAGGGGACGACTGAAGCTTTCTTT,CSARGEGTTEAFF
TRBD1,NA,TRBJ2-1,TRBV4-1,TGCGCCAGCAGCCAAGGTGTCAGGGGGCGCATCGATGAGCAGTTCTTC,CASSQGVRGRIDEQFF
TRBD1,NA,TRBJ1-5,TRBV24-1,TGTGCCACCAGTGATTTGGGAGACAGGGGCAATCAGCCCCAGCATTTT,CATSDLGDRGNQPQHF
TRBD1,few,TRBJ1-6,TRBV5-1,TGCGCCAGCAGGGGACAGAGGAATTCACCCCTCCACTTT,CASRGQRNSPLHF
NA,NA,TRBJ1-2,TRBV20-1,TGCAGTGCTAGTAGTGTACCCCTGGAGGGCTACACCTTC,CSASSVPLEGYTF
NA,few,TRBJ1-2,TRBV11-2,TGTGCCAGCAGCGCTTCTCCCTATGGCTACACCTTC,CASSASPYGYTF
NA,few,TRBJ1-5,TRBV20-1,TGCAGTGCTAGAGGGCCCGGGACGCGTCAGCCCCAGCATTTT,CSARGPGTRQPQHF
NA,NA,TRBJ2-1,TRBV2,TGTGCCACGCCCGGGGGAACTTACAATGAGCAGTTCTTC,CATPGGTYNEQFF
TRBD2,NA,TRBJ2-5,TRBV10-3,TGTGCCATCAGTGATACCCCGGCTAGCGGGGGTGGAGAGACCCAGTACTTC,CAISDTPASGGGETQYF
TRBD1,NA,TRBJ1-2,TRBV4-2,TGTGCCAGCTGGGACAGGGGGAACTATGGCTACACCTTC,CASWDRGNYGYTF
NA,once,TRBJ1-1,TRBV5-1,TGCGCCAGCAGCAATCGAGGCGGAGCTACTTTCTTT,CASSNRGGATFF
TRBD2,NA,TRBJ2-3,TRBV5-1,TGCGCCAGCAGCTTGGCACTAGCGGGACGCACAGATACGCAGTATTTT,CASSLALAGRTDTQYF
TRBD1,few,TRBJ1-2,TRBV10-3,TGTGCCATCACCGGACAGGGGGGTAACTATGGCTACACCTTC,CAITGQGGNYGYTF
TRBD1,NA,TRBJ1-4,TRBV7-2,TGTGCCAGCAGCTTAGGGATCCGACAGGGTGATGAAAAACTGTTTTTT,CASSLGIRQGDEKLFF
NA,NA,TRBJ1-1,TRBV7-9,TGTGCCAGCAGCTCCTACAGCCCAAGGGACACTGAAGCTTTCTTT,CASSSYSPRDTEAFF